Listed below are T cell receptor beta chains from one sample, sequenced in a study of T cells in Graves' hyperthyroidism and ophthalmopathy. TCRdb itself ran the multiplex PCR reads through MiXCR, one entry per CDR3 protein. The sample contains around 350,000 distinct CDR3 sequences, around 25% of which appear only once. The sequencing sample was made of blood. The receptors originated from a man between 50 and 59 years old with Graves' hyperthyroidism. Both conserved end residues are part of each CDR3. The D gene is left open where the match is weak. A clone size is listed for some rows: how often the clone was seen (once, few, many), or a class if it is expanded.

CDR3 length: 13; J gene: TRBJ2-5; D gene: .; V gene: TRBV29-1; clone size: .; CDR3 protein: CSASSRTGETQYF; CDR3 DNA: TGCAGCGCTTCCAGCAGGACGGGGGAGACCCAGTACTTC
CDR3 length: 15; J gene: TRBJ1-2; D gene: TRBD1; V gene: TRBV19; clone size: .; CDR3 protein: CASSMDRGSNYGYTF; CDR3 DNA: TGTGCCAGTAGTATGGACAGGGGATCCAACTATGGCTACACCTTC
CDR3 length: 16; J gene: TRBJ2-3; D gene: TRBD2; V gene: TRBV6-1; clone size: .; CDR3 protein: CASSETTSGLLDTQYF; CDR3 DNA: TGTGCCAGCAGTGAAACCACTAGCGGCCTTCTGGATACGCAGTATTTT
CDR3 length: 13; J gene: TRBJ1-1; D gene: .; V gene: TRBV5-1; clone size: .; CDR3 protein: CASSFGQSTEAFF; CDR3 DNA: TGCGCCAGCAGTTTCGGACAGTCCACTGAAGCTTTCTTT
CDR3 length: 18; J gene: TRBJ1-2; D gene: .; V gene: TRBV14; clone size: .; CDR3 protein: CASSQDWQMTPGGYGYTF; CDR3 DNA: TGTGCCAGCAGCCAAGATTGGCAAATGACCCCTGGGGGCTATGGCTACACCTTC
CDR3 length: 15; J gene: TRBJ2-1; D gene: TRBD1; V gene: TRBV11-2; clone size: few; CDR3 protein: CASSPVPGQGSEQFF; CDR3 DNA: TGTGCCAGCAGCCCGGTCCCGGGACAGGGGTCTGAGCAGTTCTTC
CDR3 length: 13; J gene: TRBJ1-1; D gene: .; V gene: TRBV19; clone size: few; CDR3 protein: CASSIGSNTEAFF; CDR3 DNA: TGTGCCAGTAGTATAGGATCGAACACTGAAGCTTTCTTT
CDR3 length: 16; J gene: TRBJ1-4; D gene: .; V gene: TRBV4-1; clone size: .; CDR3 protein: CASSQDLAGVGEKLFF; CDR3 DNA: TGCGCCAGCAGCCAAGATCTTGCGGGGGTGGGCGAAAAACTGTTTTTT
CDR3 length: 14; J gene: TRBJ2-1; D gene: TRBD2; V gene: TRBV7-3; clone size: few; CDR3 protein: CASTSGGRYSEQFF; CDR3 DNA: TGTGCCAGCACCTCCGGCGGGAGATACAGTGAGCAGTTCTTC
CDR3 length: 17; J gene: TRBJ2-3; D gene: TRBD2; V gene: TRBV10-2; clone size: few; CDR3 protein: CASSVSGTSGRGDTQYF; CDR3 DNA: TGCGCCAGCAGTGTCTCCGGGACTAGCGGGAGAGGCGACACGCAGTATTTT
CDR3 length: 12; J gene: TRBJ1-3; D gene: .; V gene: TRBV24-1; clone size: .; CDR3 protein: CATSRSGNTIYF; CDR3 DNA: TGTGCCACCAGTAGATCCGGAAACACCATATATTTT
CDR3 length: 12; J gene: TRBJ2-4; D gene: TRBD1; V gene: TRBV29-1; clone size: .; CDR3 protein: CSATGTGSIQYF; CDR3 DNA: TGCAGCGCTACCGGGACAGGTAGCATTCAGTACTTC
CDR3 length: 18; J gene: TRBJ2-5; D gene: .; V gene: TRBV27; clone size: many; CDR3 protein: CASHSLKLGTTEGETQYF; CDR3 DNA: TGTGCCAGCCATTCGTTGAAACTCGGGACGACCGAAGGGGAGACCCAGTACTTC
CDR3 length: 14; J gene: TRBJ1-6; D gene: TRBD1; V gene: TRBV11-2; clone size: many; CDR3 protein: CASSEGQGLPPLHF; CDR3 DNA: TGTGCCAGCAGCGAGGGACAGGGGTTGCCACCCCTCCACTTT
CDR3 length: 15; J gene: TRBJ2-3; D gene: .; V gene: TRBV6-1; clone size: many; CDR3 protein: CASSEAGTRRDTQYF; CDR3 DNA: TGTGCCAGCAGTGAAGCGGGGACCCGACGGGATACGCAGTATTTT
CDR3 length: 14; J gene: TRBJ1-6; D gene: TRBD1; V gene: TRBV7-3; clone size: .; CDR3 protein: CASSFDRGHSPLHF; CDR3 DNA: TGTGCCAGCAGCTTTGACAGGGGGCATTCACCCCTCCACTTT
CDR3 length: 16; J gene: TRBJ2-6; D gene: TRBD1; V gene: TRBV12-3/TRBV12-4; clone size: .; CDR3 protein: CASSPGGFSGANVLTF; CDR3 DNA: TGTGCCAGCAGTCCAGGGGGCTTCTCTGGGGCCAACGTCCTGACTTTC
CDR3 length: 17; J gene: TRBJ2-6; D gene: TRBD1; V gene: TRBV3-1; clone size: once; CDR3 protein: CASSLDRGRSGANVLTF; CDR3 DNA: TGTGCCAGCAGCCTCGACAGGGGGCGCTCTGGGGCCAACGTCCTGACTTTC
CDR3 length: 12; J gene: TRBJ2-1; D gene: .; V gene: TRBV7-2; clone size: .; CDR3 protein: CASSRLVAEQFF; CDR3 DNA: TGTGCCAGCAGCCGGCTCGTGGCGGAGCAGTTCTTC
CDR3 length: 13; J gene: TRBJ2-5; D gene: TRBD1; V gene: TRBV7-3; clone size: few; CDR3 protein: CASSLGQWETQYF; CDR3 DNA: TGTGCCAGCAGCCTGGGACAGTGGGAGACCCAGTACTTC
CDR3 length: 14; J gene: TRBJ1-2; D gene: .; V gene: TRBV28; clone size: few; CDR3 protein: CASSSPSPEGGYTF; CDR3 DNA: TGTGCCAGCAGTTCGCCTTCACCGGAGGGTGGCTACACCTTC
CDR3 length: 17; J gene: TRBJ2-1; D gene: TRBD2; V gene: TRBV12-5; clone size: few; CDR3 protein: CASGLSGLADPYNEQFF; CDR3 DNA: TGTGCTAGTGGTTTGTCAGGACTAGCGGACCCCTACAATGAGCAGTTCTTC
CDR3 length: 14; J gene: TRBJ2-3; D gene: TRBD2; V gene: TRBV24-1; clone size: .; CDR3 protein: CAGELAGGPDTQYF; CDR3 DNA: TGTGCCGGGGAGCTAGCGGGAGGGCCTGATACGCAGTATTTT
CDR3 length: 14; J gene: TRBJ2-1; D gene: .; V gene: TRBV7-9; clone size: .; CDR3 protein: CASSSDGSYNEQFF; CDR3 DNA: TGTGCCAGCTCTTCCGACGGGTCGTACAATGAGCAGTTCTTC
CDR3 length: 13; J gene: TRBJ2-7; D gene: TRBD1; V gene: TRBV14; clone size: .; CDR3 protein: CASSQHRGYEQYF; CDR3 DNA: TGTGCCAGCAGCCAACACAGGGGGTACGAGCAGTACTTC
CDR3 length: 14; J gene: TRBJ2-7; D gene: TRBD1; V gene: TRBV9; clone size: .; CDR3 protein: CASSGGQGSDEQYF; CDR3 DNA: TGTGCCAGCAGCGGAGGACAGGGGTCCGACGAGCAGTACTTC
CDR3 length: 16; J gene: TRBJ1-2; D gene: .; V gene: TRBV5-6; clone size: .; CDR3 protein: CASSLTQAASNYGYTF; CDR3 DNA: TGTGCCAGCAGTCTTACACAGGCCGCTTCTAACTATGGCTACACCTTC
CDR3 length: 14; J gene: TRBJ2-7; D gene: .; V gene: TRBV28; clone size: .; CDR3 protein: CASRYAEENREQYF; CDR3 DNA: TGTGCCAGCCGGTATGCGGAGGAGAATCGCGAGCAGTACTTC
CDR3 length: 14; J gene: TRBJ2-1; D gene: .; V gene: TRBV6-1; clone size: .; CDR3 protein: CASKRDLDYSEQFF; CDR3 DNA: TGTGCCAGCAAAAGGGACTTAGACTACAGTGAGCAGTTCTTC
CDR3 length: 13; J gene: TRBJ2-2; D gene: TRBD1; V gene: TRBV6-4; clone size: .; CDR3 protein: CACGQGTTGELFF; CDR3 DNA: TGTGCCTGCGGACAGGGGACCACCGGGGAGCTGTTTTTT
CDR3 length: 13; J gene: TRBJ2-6; D gene: .; V gene: TRBV12-3/TRBV12-4; clone size: .; CDR3 protein: CASIFSGANVLTF; CDR3 DNA: TGTGCCAGCATCTTCTCTGGGGCCAACGTCCTGACTTTC
CDR3 length: 17; J gene: TRBJ2-3; D gene: TRBD2; V gene: TRBV3-1; clone size: .; CDR3 protein: CASSGNRLAGGTDTQYF; CDR3 DNA: TGTGCCAGCAGCGGGAATCGACTAGCGGGGGGCACAGATACGCAGTATTTT
CDR3 length: 16; J gene: TRBJ2-7; D gene: TRBD2; V gene: TRBV7-9; clone size: .; CDR3 protein: CASSLISSGEVYEQYF; CDR3 DNA: TGTGCCAGCAGCTTAATTTCTAGCGGGGAGGTCTACGAGCAGTACTTC
CDR3 length: 15; J gene: TRBJ2-7; D gene: .; V gene: TRBV18; clone size: few; CDR3 protein: CASSPPHGGSYEQYF; CDR3 DNA: TGTGCCAGCTCACCACCCCATGGGGGTTCCTACGAGCAGTACTTC
CDR3 length: 13; J gene: TRBJ1-6; D gene: .; V gene: TRBV2; clone size: many; CDR3 protein: CASWEDGGSPLHF; CDR3 DNA: TGTGCCAGCTGGGAGGATGGTGGTTCACCCCTCCACTTT
CDR3 length: 14; J gene: TRBJ2-6; D gene: .; V gene: TRBV29-1; clone size: few; CDR3 protein: CSAGVGSGANVLTF; CDR3 DNA: TGCAGCGCTGGAGTGGGGTCTGGGGCCAACGTCCTGACTTTC
CDR3 length: 12; J gene: TRBJ2-1; D gene: .; V gene: TRBV7-2; clone size: .; CDR3 protein: CASKLGLNEQFF; CDR3 DNA: TGTGCCAGCAAGCTAGGACTTAATGAGCAGTTCTTC
CDR3 length: 15; J gene: TRBJ2-7; D gene: TRBD2; V gene: TRBV10-2; clone size: few; CDR3 protein: CASSQLAGGYSEQYF; CDR3 DNA: TGCGCCAGCAGTCAACTAGCGGGAGGCTATTCCGAGCAGTACTTC